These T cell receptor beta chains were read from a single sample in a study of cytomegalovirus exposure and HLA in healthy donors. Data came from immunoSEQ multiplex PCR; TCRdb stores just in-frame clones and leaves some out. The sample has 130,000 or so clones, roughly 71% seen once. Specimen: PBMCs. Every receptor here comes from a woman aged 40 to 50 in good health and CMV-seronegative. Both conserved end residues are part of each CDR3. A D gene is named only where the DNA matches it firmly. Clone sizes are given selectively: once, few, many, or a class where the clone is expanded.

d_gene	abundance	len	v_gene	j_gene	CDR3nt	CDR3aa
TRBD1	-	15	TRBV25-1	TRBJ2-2	TGTGCCAGCAGTGAAAGGACAGGGAGAGCCGGGGAGCTGTTTTTT	CASSERTGRAGELFF
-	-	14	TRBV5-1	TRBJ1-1	TGCGCCAGCAGCTCGAGGACAGCCGACACTGAAGCTTTCTTT	CASSSRTADTEAFF
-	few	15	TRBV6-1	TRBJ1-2	TGTGCCAGCAGTTCGTACCGGGAGAAAAAGGGTGGCTACACCTTC	CASSSYREKKGGYTF
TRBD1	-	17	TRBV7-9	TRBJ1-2	TGTGCCAGCAGCTTACGCCCAGCGGGACAGGGGGCGAGGGGCTACACCTTC	CASSLRPAGQGARGYTF
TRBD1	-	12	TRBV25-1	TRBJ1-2	TGTGCCAGCAGCAGGGGGGAAGGAGGCTACACCTTC	CASSRGEGGYTF
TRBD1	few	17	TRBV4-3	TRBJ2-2	TGCGCCAGCAGCCAAGCCCTACAGGGGGCCTACACCGGGGAGCTGTTTTTT	CASSQALQGAYTGELFF
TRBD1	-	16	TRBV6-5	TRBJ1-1	TGTGCCAGCAGTTACTCAAAACCGGGACAGGGCACTGAAGCTTTCTTT	CASSYSKPGQGTEAFF
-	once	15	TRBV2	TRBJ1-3	TGTGCCAGCACCGACGCGGGGGGCACTGGAAACACCATATATTTT	CASTDAGGTGNTIYF
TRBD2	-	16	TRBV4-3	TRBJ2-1	TGCGCCAGCAGCCAAGATCGCGGGGGGGCGACGAATGAGCAGTTCTTC	CASSQDRGGATNEQFF
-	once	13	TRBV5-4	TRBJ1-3	TGTGCCAGCAGCGACTATACTGGAAACACCATATATTTT	CASSDYTGNTIYF
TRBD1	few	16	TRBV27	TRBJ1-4	TGTGCCAGCAGCCTAGACACCGGGACAGGGATTGAAAAACTGTTTTTT	CASSLDTGTGIEKLFF
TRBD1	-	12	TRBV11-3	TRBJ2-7	TGTGCCAGCAGCGGCGACAGGGTCGAGCAGTACTTC	CASSGDRVEQYF
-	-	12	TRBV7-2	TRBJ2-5	TGTGCCAGCAGCACAGGGACCCCTTATGTGTACTTC	CASSTGTPYVYF
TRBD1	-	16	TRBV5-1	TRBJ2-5	TGCGCCAGCAGCTTGGGGGACAGGGGAATTCAAGAGACCCAGTACTTC	CASSLGDRGIQETQYF
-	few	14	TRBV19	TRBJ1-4	TGTGCCAGTAGTATGGAGGTGAAACTTGAAAAACTGTTTTTT	CASSMEVKLEKLFF
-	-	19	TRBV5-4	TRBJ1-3	TGTGCCAGCAGCCTTTGGATAAGGCGTGGGGCGAGCTCTGGAAACACCATATATTTT	CASSLWIRRGASSGNTIYF
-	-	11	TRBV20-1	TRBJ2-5	TGCACCAAGCTATACCAAGAGACCCAGTACTTC	CTKLYQETQYF
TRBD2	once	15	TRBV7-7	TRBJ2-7	TGTGCTAGCAGCTTAGGAAGCGGGGGGGCCTACGAGCAGTACTTC	CASSLGSGGAYEQYF
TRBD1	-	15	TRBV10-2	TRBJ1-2	TGCGCCAGCAGTGAAGAGGGGGCGCGTATCTATGGCTACACCTTC	CASSEEGARIYGYTF
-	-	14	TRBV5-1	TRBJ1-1	TGCGCCAGCAGCTTTAGTTCTTCGAACACTGAAGCTTTCTTT	CASSFSSSNTEAFF
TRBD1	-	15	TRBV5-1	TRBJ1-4	TGCGCCAGCAGCCAACAGGGGGGGACTAATGAAAAACTGTTTTTT	CASSQQGGTNEKLFF
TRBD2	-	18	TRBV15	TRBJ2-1	TGTGCCACCAGCAGAGGGACTAGCGGACGAAAGCTCTACAATGAGCAGTTCTTC	CATSRGTSGRKLYNEQFF
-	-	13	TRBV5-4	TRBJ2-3	TGTGCCAGCAGCTTTCGAGGCACAGATACGCAGTATTTT	CASSFRGTDTQYF
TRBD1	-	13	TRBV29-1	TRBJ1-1	TGCAGCGGCCGATCGGGACAGTACACTGAAGCTTTCTTT	CSGRSGQYTEAFF
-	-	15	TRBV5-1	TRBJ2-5	TGCGCCAGCAGCTTAGAACCGGGAACCCCAAAGACCCAGTACTTC	CASSLEPGTPKTQYF
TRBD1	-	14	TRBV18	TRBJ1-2	TGTGCCAGCTCATCTGGACAGGTTCTCTATGGCTACACCTTC	CASSSGQVLYGYTF
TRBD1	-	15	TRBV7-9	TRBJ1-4	TGTGCCAGCAGTTCCCCGACAGGGCGAGGGGAAAAACTGTTTTTT	CASSSPTGRGEKLFF
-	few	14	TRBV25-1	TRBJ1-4	TGTGCCAGCAGTGAACCGGGGAGCAATGAAAAACTGTTTTTT	CASSEPGSNEKLFF
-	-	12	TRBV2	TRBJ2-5	TGTGCCAGCAGTCCTTTCCAAGAGACCCAGTACTTC	CASSPFQETQYF
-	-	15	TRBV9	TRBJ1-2	TGTGCCAGCAGCGTTTCGTCGGGAGCTAACTATGGCTACACCTTC	CASSVSSGANYGYTF
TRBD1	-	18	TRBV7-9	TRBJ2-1	TGTGCCAGCAGCTTAGACTTAAGGGAGGGACAGGGAGGGAATGAGCAGTTCTTC	CASSLDLREGQGGNEQFF
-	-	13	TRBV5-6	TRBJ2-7	TGTGCCAGCAGCTTGTTAAACTCCTACGAGCAGTACTTC	CASSLLNSYEQYF
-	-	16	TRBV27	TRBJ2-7	TGTGCCAGCAGACCCTCGGGGGTTAGAGTTAGCTACGAGCAGTACTTC	CASRPSGVRVSYEQYF
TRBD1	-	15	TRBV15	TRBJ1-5	TGTGCCACCAGCAGAGAGACAGGGGTCGATCAGCCCCAGCATTTT	CATSRETGVDQPQHF
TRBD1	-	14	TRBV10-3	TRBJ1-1	TGTGCCATCAGTGAGTCGGGACAGGCCACTGAAGCTTTCTTT	CAISESGQATEAFF
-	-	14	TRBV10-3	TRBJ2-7	TGTGCCATCAGTCGACGGCAGGCTACCGACGAGCAGTACTTC	CAISRRQATDEQYF
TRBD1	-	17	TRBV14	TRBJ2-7	TGTGCCAGCAGCCATAACAGACCGGGACAGGGTTCGCGGGAGCAGTACTTC	CASSHNRPGQGSREQYF
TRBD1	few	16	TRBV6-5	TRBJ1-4	TGTGCCAGCAGTTACCAACCGGGACAGGGAAGTGAAAAACTGTTTTTT	CASSYQPGQGSEKLFF
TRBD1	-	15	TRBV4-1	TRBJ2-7	TGCGCCAGCAGCCAAGACGGGACAGGGGGTACCGAGCAGTACTTC	CASSQDGTGGTEQYF
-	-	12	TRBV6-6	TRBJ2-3	TGTGCCAGCAGCCCCGGGGCAGATACGCAGTATTTT	CASSPGADTQYF
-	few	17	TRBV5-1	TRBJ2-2	TGCGCCAGCAGCTTGGAGTGGGGCAGGGCTAACACCGGGGAGCTGTTTTTT	CASSLEWGRANTGELFF
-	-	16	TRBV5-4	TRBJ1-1	TGTGCCAGCAGCGGGGGGTTGGGACCCCTGAACACTGAAGCTTTCTTT	CASSGGLGPLNTEAFF
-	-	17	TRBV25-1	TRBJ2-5	TGTGCCAGCAGTGACCTCCTCGGTACGGAGGCGGGTGAGACCCAGTACTTC	CASSDLLGTEAGETQYF
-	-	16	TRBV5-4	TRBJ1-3	TGTGCCAGCAGCTTGGCCGATGGAGGCTCTGGAAACACCATATATTTT	CASSLADGGSGNTIYF
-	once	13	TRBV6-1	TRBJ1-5	TGTGCCGGCTCCTTTGTAGGCCAAGGGGCCCAGCATTTT	CAGSFVGQGAQHF
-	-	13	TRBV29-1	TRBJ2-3	TGCAGCGTTGGGCAGGACTGGTCAGATACGCAGTATTTT	CSVGQDWSDTQYF
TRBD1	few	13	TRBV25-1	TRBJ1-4	TGTGCCAGCACCCCGACAGGGCGGGAAAAACTGTTTTTT	CASTPTGREKLFF
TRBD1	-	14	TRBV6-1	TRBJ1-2	TGTGCCAGCAGCTCCCTGAGACAGGGTGATGGCTACACCTTC	CASSSLRQGDGYTF
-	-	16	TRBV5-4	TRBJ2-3	TGTGCCAGCAGCTTGGATCGCGGGACTAGCACAGATACGCAGTATTTT	CASSLDRGTSTDTQYF
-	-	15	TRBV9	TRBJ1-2	TGTGCCAGCAGCGTAGAGGGCAGGGGCAGTTATGGCTACACCTTC	CASSVEGRGSYGYTF
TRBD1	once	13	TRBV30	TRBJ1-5	TGTGCCTGGAGCGGACAGGGGAATCAGCCCCAGCATTTT	CAWSGQGNQPQHF
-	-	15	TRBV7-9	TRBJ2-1	TGTTCCAGCAGCAGGAGGGGGGGGAACTACAATGAGCAGTTCTTC	CSSSRRGGNYNEQFF
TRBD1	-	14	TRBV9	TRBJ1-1	TGTGCCAGCAGCGCCCAGGGGGCCTACACTGAAGCTTTCTTT	CASSAQGAYTEAFF
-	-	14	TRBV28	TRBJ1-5	TGTGCCAGCAGTCCCCGGGGGTGGAATCAGCCCCAGCATTTT	CASSPRGWNQPQHF
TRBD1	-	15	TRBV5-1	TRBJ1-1	TGCGCCAGCAGCTCGCCGGGACAGACGAACACTGAAGCTTTCTTT	CASSSPGQTNTEAFF
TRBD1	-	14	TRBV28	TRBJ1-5	TGTGCCAGCAGGCCAGGACAGGGGGGTCAGCCCCAGCATTTT	CASRPGQGGQPQHF
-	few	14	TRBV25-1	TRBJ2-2	TGTGCCAGCAGTCCGGGTGGCAACACCGGGGAGCTGTTTTTT	CASSPGGNTGELFF
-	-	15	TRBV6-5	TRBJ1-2	TGTGCCAGCAGTTACTTCCCCGGGGGGAACTATGGCTACACCTTC	CASSYFPGGNYGYTF